A selection of T cell receptor beta chains follows, all from one sample in a study of cytomegalovirus exposure and HLA in healthy donors. Profiling relied on immunoSEQ multiplex PCR, and the TCRdb table lists in-frame clones only, not all of them. The sample table includes approximately 150,000 clones. The source material was PBMCs. The receptor source for this set is a woman under 30 in good health and CMV-seronegative. The CDR3 runs from the conserved cysteine through the conserved F or W. D genes are given only for firm matches.

V gene	J gene	CDR3 length	D gene	CDR3 protein	CDR3 DNA
TRBV10-3	TRBJ1-5	14	-	CAISEWEGNQPQHF	TGTGCCATCAGTGAGTGGGAGGGCAATCAGCCCCAGCATTTT
TRBV7-3	TRBJ1-1	13	TRBD1	CASSLGQTIEAFF	TGTGCCAGCAGCTTGGGACAGACTATTGAAGCTTTCTTT
TRBV2	TRBJ2-1	12	-	CASSDRGNEQFF	TGTGCCAGCAGTGACCGGGGGAATGAGCAGTTCTTC
TRBV9	TRBJ2-5	16	TRBD2	CASSKTSGSATETQYF	TGTGCCAGCAGCAAAACTAGCGGGAGTGCCACCGAGACCCAGTACTTC
TRBV7-7	TRBJ1-4	16	-	CASSFQGNPTNEKLFF	TGTGCTAGCAGCTTTCAGGGGAATCCAACTAATGAAAAACTGTTTTTT
TRBV19	TRBJ1-2	13	-	CASSINNPHGYTF	TGTGCCAGTAGTATCAACAACCCCCATGGCTACACCTTC
TRBV18	TRBJ1-5	16	TRBD1	CASSPKGQGRYQPQHF	TGTGCCAGCTCACCAAAGGGACAGGGGCGGTATCAGCCCCAGCATTTT
TRBV9	TRBJ2-5	14	TRBD2	CASSTGGGFETQYF	TGTGCCAGCAGCACCGGGGGGGGGTTTGAGACCCAGTACTTC
TRBV7-9	TRBJ1-4	17	TRBD1	CASSFWFGSTGNEKLFF	TGTGCCAGCAGCTTTTGGTTTGGATCGACAGGGAATGAAAAACTGTTTTTT
TRBV10-3	TRBJ1-1	15	TRBD1	CAISSWTGLNTEAFF	TGTGCCATCAGTTCATGGACAGGACTGAACACTGAAGCTTTCTTT
TRBV7-8	TRBJ2-3	12	-	CASSLAADTQYF	TGTGCCAGCAGCTTAGCCGCAGATACGCAGTATTTT
TRBV29-1	TRBJ2-1	13	TRBD2	CSAQVAGAREQFF	TGCAGCGCCCAGGTTGCGGGAGCGCGTGAGCAGTTCTTC
TRBV5-1	TRBJ1-5	17	TRBD1	CASSWTGGPFSNQPQHF	TGCGCCAGCAGCTGGACAGGGGGCCCTTTTAGCAATCAGCCCCAGCATTTT
TRBV10-3	TRBJ2-5	16	-	CAISESTSGSFGTQYF	TGTGCCATCAGTGAGTCGACGAGCGGATCTTTCGGGACCCAGTACTTC
TRBV7-3	TRBJ1-2	16	-	CASSPRPGGLNYGYTF	TGTGCCAGCAGCCCCCGCCCGGGGGGTTTGAACTATGGCTACACCTTC
TRBV6-1	TRBJ1-1	13	TRBD1	CASSITGGTEAFF	TGTGCCAGCAGTATTACAGGGGGCACTGAAGCTTTCTTT
TRBV4-3	TRBJ2-4	18	TRBD1	CASSQPARAGGDKNIQYF	TGCGCCAGCAGCCAACCGGCCAGGGCAGGGGGAGATAAAAACATTCAGTACTTC
TRBV5-4	TRBJ2-3	15	TRBD1	CASSPTTGNTDTQYF	TGTGCCAGCAGCCCTACGACAGGGAACACAGATACGCAGTATTTT
TRBV6-5	TRBJ1-4	13	-	CASSDGRVEKLFF	TGTGCCAGCAGCGACGGGCGGGTTGAAAAACTGTTTTTT
TRBV11-2	TRBJ2-5	14	-	CASSLVRASGHQYF	TGTGCCAGCAGCTTAGTCCGAGCAAGTGGGCATCAGTACTTC
TRBV2	TRBJ2-3	16	TRBD1	CASRDRTGGYTDTQYF	TGTGCCAGCAGAGACAGGACAGGGGGTTACACAGATACGCAGTATTTT
TRBV29-1	TRBJ1-3	12	-	CSVQGGGNTIYF	TGCAGCGTGCAGGGAGGTGGAAACACCATATATTTT
TRBV10-3	TRBJ2-7	16	TRBD2	CAISESEELREDEQYF	TGTGCCATCAGTGAGTCCGAGGAGTTGCGGGAGGACGAGCAGTACTTC
TRBV4-2	TRBJ2-1	16	TRBD2	CASSQGTGTRGDEQFF	TGTGCCAGCAGCCAAGGGACCGGGACTAGGGGCGATGAGCAGTTCTTC
TRBV2	TRBJ1-2	16	TRBD1	CASSEGGTASTYGYTF	TGTGCCAGCAGTGAAGGTGGGACAGCCTCAACCTATGGCTACACCTTC
TRBV7-9	TRBJ1-4	15	TRBD1	CASSKDRGRSEKLFF	TGTGCCAGCAGCAAAGACAGGGGGCGCAGTGAAAAACTGTTTTTT
TRBV5-6	TRBJ2-6	16	TRBD1	CASSLAGGSGANVLTF	TGTGCCAGCAGCTTGGCAGGGGGCTCTGGGGCCAACGTCCTGACTTTC
TRBV5-4	TRBJ2-1	15	TRBD2	CASSLRREGLNEQFF	TGTGCCAGCAGCTTAAGGCGGGAGGGCCTCAATGAGCAGTTCTTC